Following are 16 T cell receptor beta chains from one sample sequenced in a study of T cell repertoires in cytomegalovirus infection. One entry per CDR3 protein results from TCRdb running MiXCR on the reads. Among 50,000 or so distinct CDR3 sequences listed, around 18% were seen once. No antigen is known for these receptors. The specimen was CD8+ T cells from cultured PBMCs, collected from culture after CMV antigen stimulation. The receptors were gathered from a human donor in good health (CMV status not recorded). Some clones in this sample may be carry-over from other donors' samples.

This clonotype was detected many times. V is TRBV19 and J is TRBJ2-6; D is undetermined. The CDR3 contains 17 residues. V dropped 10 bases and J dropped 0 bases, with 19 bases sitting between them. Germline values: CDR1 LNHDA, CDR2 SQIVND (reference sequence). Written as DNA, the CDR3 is TGTGCCACCACCCGGAAGGAGCGATTCTCTGGGGCCAACGTCCTGACTTTC. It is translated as CATTRKERFSGANVLTF.

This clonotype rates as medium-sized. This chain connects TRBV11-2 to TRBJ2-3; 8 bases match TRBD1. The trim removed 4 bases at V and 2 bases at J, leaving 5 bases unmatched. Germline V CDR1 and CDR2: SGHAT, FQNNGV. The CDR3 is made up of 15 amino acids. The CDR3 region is CASSSGTGHTDTQYF. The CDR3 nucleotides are TGTGCCAGCAGCTCCGGGACAGGACACACAGATACGCAGTATTTT.

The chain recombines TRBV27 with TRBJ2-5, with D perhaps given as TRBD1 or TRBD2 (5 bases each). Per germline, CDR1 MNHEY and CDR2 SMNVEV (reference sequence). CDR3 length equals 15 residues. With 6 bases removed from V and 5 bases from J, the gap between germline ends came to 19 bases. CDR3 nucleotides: TGTGCCAGCAGCGTCGGTCCCCTGGGGGAGGAGACCCAGTACTTC. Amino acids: CASSVGPLGEETQYF.

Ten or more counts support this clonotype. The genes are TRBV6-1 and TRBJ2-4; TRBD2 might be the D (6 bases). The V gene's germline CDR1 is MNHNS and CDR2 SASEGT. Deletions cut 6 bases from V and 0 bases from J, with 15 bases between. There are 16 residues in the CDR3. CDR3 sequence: CASRRTEGLAKNIQYF. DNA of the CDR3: TGTGCCAGCAGGAGGACGGAGGGGCTAGCCAAAAACATTCAGTACTTC.

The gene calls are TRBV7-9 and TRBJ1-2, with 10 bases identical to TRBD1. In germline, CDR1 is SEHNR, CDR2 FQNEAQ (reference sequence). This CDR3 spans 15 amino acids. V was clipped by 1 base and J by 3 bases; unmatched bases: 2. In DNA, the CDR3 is TGTGCCAGCAGCTTAGTGGGACAGGGGTACTATGGCTACACCTTC. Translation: CASSLVGQGYYGYTF.

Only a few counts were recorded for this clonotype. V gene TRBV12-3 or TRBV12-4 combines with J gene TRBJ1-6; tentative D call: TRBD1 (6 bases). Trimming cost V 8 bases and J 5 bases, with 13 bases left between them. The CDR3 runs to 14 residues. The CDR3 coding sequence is TGTGCCAGCGGGGAAACAGGGAATAATTCACCCCTCCACTTT. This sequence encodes CASGETGNNSPLHF.

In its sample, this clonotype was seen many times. CDR3 nucleotides: TGTGCCAGCTTAAGAGCGAACACTGAAGCTTTCTTT. This codes for CASLRANTEAFF. This sequence joins TRBV6-1 and TRBJ1-1; the D is unclear. V was clipped by 8 bases and J by 1 base, with 8 bases between them. CDR3 length equals 12 residues. Germline CDR1 reads MNHNS; CDR2 reads SASEGT.

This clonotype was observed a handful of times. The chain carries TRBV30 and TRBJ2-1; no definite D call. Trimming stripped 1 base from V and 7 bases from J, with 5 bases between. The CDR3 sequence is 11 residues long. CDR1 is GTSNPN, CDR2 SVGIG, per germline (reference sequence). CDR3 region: CAWSGGNEQFF. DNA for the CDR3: TGTGCCTGGAGTGGAGGTAATGAGCAGTTCTTC. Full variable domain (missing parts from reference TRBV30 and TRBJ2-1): SQTIHQWPATLVQPVGSPLSLECTVEGTSNPNLYWYRQAAGRGLQLLFYSVGIGQISSEVPQNLSASRPQDRQFILSSKKLLLSDSGFYLCAWSGGNEQFFGPGTRLTVL.

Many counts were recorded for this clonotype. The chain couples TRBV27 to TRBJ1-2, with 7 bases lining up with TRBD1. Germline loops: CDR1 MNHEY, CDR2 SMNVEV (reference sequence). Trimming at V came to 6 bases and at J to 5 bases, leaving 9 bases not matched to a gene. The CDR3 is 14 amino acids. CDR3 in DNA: TGTGCCAGCAGCTCCTTGGGACAGACGTATGGCTACACCTTC. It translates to CASSSLGQTYGYTF.

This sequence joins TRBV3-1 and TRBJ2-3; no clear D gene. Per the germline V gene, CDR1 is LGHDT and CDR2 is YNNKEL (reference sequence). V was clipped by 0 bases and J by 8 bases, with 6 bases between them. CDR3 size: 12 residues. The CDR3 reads CASSQESGTQYF. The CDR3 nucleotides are TGTGCCAGCAGCCAAGAGTCCGGTACGCAGTATTTT.

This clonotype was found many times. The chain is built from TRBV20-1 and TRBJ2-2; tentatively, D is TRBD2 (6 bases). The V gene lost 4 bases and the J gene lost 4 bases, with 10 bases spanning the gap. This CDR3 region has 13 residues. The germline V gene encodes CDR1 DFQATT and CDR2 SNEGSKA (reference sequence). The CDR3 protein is CSANSGTTGELFF. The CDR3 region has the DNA TGCAGTGCTAATAGCGGTACCACCGGGGAGCTGTTTTTT.

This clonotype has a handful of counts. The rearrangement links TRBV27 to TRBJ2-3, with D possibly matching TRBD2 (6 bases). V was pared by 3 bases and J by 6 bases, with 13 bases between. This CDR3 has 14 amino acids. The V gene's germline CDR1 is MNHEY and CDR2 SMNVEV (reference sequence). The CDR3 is CASSFGTGGDTQYF. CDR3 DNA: TGTGCCAGCAGTTTCGGGACTGGAGGGGATACGCAGTATTTT.

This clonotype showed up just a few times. The CDR3 protein is CASSLEGSNYGYTF. DNA of the CDR3: TGTGCCAGCAGTTTAGAGGGGAGCAACTATGGCTACACCTTC. V usage is TRBV12-3 or TRBV12-4 and J usage is TRBJ1-2, with TRBD1 as a possible D gene (5 bases). CDR3 size: 14 residues. Trimming removed 1 base at V and 2 bases at J, with 8 bases between.

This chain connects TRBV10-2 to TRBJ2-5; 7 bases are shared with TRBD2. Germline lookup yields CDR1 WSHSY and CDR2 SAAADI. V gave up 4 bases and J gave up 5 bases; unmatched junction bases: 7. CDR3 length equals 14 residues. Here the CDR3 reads CASSVSGEGETQYF. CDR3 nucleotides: TGCGCCAGCAGTGTGAGCGGGGAGGGGGAGACCCAGTACTTC.

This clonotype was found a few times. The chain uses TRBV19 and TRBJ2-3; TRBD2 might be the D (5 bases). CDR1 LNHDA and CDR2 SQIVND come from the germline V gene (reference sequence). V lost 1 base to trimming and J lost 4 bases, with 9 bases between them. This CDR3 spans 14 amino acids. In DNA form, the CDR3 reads TGTGCCAGTAGTATAGCCGGGGTCGCAGATACGCAGTATTTT. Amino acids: CASSIAGVADTQYF. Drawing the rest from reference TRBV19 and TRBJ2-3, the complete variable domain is DGGITQSPKYLFRKEGQNVTLSCEQNLNHDAMYWYRQDPGQGLRLIYYSQIVNDFQKGDIAEGYSVSREKKESFPLTVTSAQKNPTAFYLCASSIAGVADTQYFGPGTRLTVL.

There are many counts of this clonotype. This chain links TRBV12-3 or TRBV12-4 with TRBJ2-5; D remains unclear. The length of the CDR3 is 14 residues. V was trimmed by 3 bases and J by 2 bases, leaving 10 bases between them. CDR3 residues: CASSFKPGQETQYF. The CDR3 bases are TGTGCCAGCAGTTTTAAGCCTGGGCAAGAGACCCAGTACTTC.